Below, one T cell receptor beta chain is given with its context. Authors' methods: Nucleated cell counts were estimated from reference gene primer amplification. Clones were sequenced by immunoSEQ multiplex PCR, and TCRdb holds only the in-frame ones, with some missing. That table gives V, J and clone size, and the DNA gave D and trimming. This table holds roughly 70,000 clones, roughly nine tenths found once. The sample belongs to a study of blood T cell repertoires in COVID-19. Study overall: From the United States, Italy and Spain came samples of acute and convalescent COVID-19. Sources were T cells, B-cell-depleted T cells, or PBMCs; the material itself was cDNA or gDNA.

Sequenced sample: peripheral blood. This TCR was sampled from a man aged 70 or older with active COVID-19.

Written as DNA, the CDR3 is TGTGCCAGCAGCGTTGGGACTAGCGGGGACCTAGCCAAAAACATTCAGTACTTC. Its translation is CASSVGTSGDLAKNIQYF. The chain carries TRBV9 and TRBJ2-4, with 13 bases aligning to TRBD2. CDR1 SGDLS and CDR2 YYNGEE come from the germline V gene. Trimming cost V 2 bases and J 0 bases; bases outside gene matches: 5. The CDR3 totals 18 residues.